This T cell receptor beta chain was documented in a study of Ad26.COV2.S vaccination and SARS-CoV-2 variants. Profiled with immunoSEQ multiplex PCR; TCRdb holds only in-frame clones, not every one. The sample yields around 450,000 clones, roughly 89% seen once. Germline loops: CDR1 SGHTA, CDR2 FQGNSA. Trimming cost V 1 base and J 1 base, with 7 bases left between them. The CDR3 is 14 amino acids. Treatment indicated: 15 to 20 received Ad26.COV2.S at low or high dose, single or two shots; roughly five received placebo; per-sample allocation not given. At day 63 after the first vaccine or placebo injection, samples were drawn.

This sample comprised peripheral blood, obtained in a trial of Ad26.COV2.S vaccine versus placebo. This rearrangement joins TRBV7-2 to TRBJ1-1; D not resolved. The origin of this receptor is a person between 18 and 65 years old who received the Ad26.COV2.S COVID-19 vaccine or a placebo. The chain's CDR3 is CASSLVPGNTEAFF. In nucleotides, the CDR3 is TGTGCCAGCAGCTTAGTACCAGGGAACACTGAAGCTTTCTTT.